Listed here are 15 T cell receptor beta chains from one sample, sequenced in a study of T cells after yellow fever vaccination (dated by TCRdb to between 2019 and 2020). According to the study, the label for this sample's treatment or condition signals: live attenuated yellow fever vaccine strain. The library was obtained by 5' RACE. Sequencing instrument: Illumina NovaSeq 6000. The public sequencing data were trimmed at Q25 with fastp and processed into clonotypes with MiXCR by TCRdb, which kept only in-frame beta chains. Entries are consolidated by CDR3 protein sequence, retaining the most common genes and DNA. The table for this sample lists 300,000 to 400,000 distinct CDR3 sequences; 4% of them were counted only once. Roughly 24% of the sample lies in the top ten. The sequences come from PBMCs, collected 5 days after the yellow fever booster vaccination. Receptors were obtained from a man between 18 and 35 years old who received the YFV17D yellow fever vaccine.

There are a few counts of this clonotype. V is TRBV5-8 and J is TRBJ2-1; 7 nucleotides align to TRBD1. The germline CDR1 and CDR2 sequences are SGHTS and YDEGEE. V dropped 0 bases and J dropped 6; count of bases not matched to a gene: 3. This CDR3 is built from 14 residues. CDR3 loop: CASSLVGTANEQFF. The CDR3, as DNA: TGTGCCAGCAGCTTGGTCGGGACAGCCAATGAGCAGTTCTTC.

This chain uses TRBV20-1 with TRBJ1-1; D unclear. V lost 3 bases, J lost 0 bases, and 8 bases lay in between. The CDR3 covers 13 residues. The germline CDR1 and CDR2 sequences are DFQATT and SNEGSKA (reference sequence). DNA of the CDR3: TGCAGTGCTAGTAGGGAGTTGAACACTGAAGCTTTCTTT. The encoded protein is CSASRELNTEAFF.

The rearrangement links TRBV19 to TRBJ1-1; D perhaps matches TRBD1 (5 bases). Germline V gene data show CDR1 as LNHDA and CDR2 as SQIVND (reference sequence). This CDR3 contains 16 residues. V shed 3 bases and J shed 1 base, with 15 bases lying between them. CDR3 coding DNA: TGTGCCAGTAGTATCTGGGCAGGGCAACCGAACACTGAAGCTTTCTTT. This codes for CASSIWAGQPNTEAFF.

This clonotype was detected a few times. The chain is built from TRBV12-3 or TRBV12-4 and TRBJ2-1; D perhaps matches TRBD1 (5 bases). CDR3 length: 15 residues. V lost 7 bases and J lost 2, with 15 bases in between. CDR3 bases: TGTGCCAGCAAGGGAACAGGTTCGACCTACAATGAGCAGTTCTTC. The encoded protein is CASKGTGSTYNEQFF.

This clonotype was seen only a few times. V usage is TRBV18 and J usage is TRBJ2-5; TRBD1 might be the D (5 bases). Trimming cost V 3 bases and J 3 bases, with 11 bases left between them. Germline loops: CDR1 KGHSH, CDR2 LQKENI. The length of the CDR3 is 14 residues. CDR3 sequence (DNA): TGTGCCAGCTCACCCGTAGGGGCGGAAGAGACCCAGTACTTC. It is translated as CASSPVGAEETQYF.

This clonotype came up many times. The chain combines TRBV9 with TRBJ2-3, with unresolved D. The V gene's germline CDR1 is SGDLS and CDR2 YYNGEE. Trimming shortened V by 2 bases and J by 5 bases, and 9 bases separated the two germline ends. The CDR3 length is 13 residues. CDR3 sequence (DNA): TGTGCCAGCAGCGTTGCTTTTCTAGATACGCAGTATTTT. Translation: CASSVAFLDTQYF.

The sample holds many counts of this clonotype. The rearrangement joins TRBV9 to TRBJ2-7; D remains unclear. CDR3 length: 9 residues. Germline V CDR1 and CDR2: SGDLS, YYNGEE. V was pared by 6 bases and J by 8 bases, with 6 bases between. This CDR3 reads CASKAQQYF. CDR3 bases: TGTGCCAGCAAAGCTCAGCAGTACTTC.

There are many counts of this clonotype. The genes are TRBV6-5 and TRBJ2-5; 9 nucleotides align to TRBD2. The V gene end was trimmed by 2 bases and the J gene end by 1 base; junction bases not matched to a gene: 5. Germline loops: CDR1 MNHEY, CDR2 SVGAGI. This CDR3 spans 16 amino acids. The CDR3 protein is CASSYGLAGSQETQYF. CDR3 sequence (DNA): TGTGCCAGCAGTTACGGGCTAGCGGGGAGCCAAGAGACCCAGTACTTC.

This clonotype was recorded at least ten times. The V gene is TRBV4-1, the J gene TRBJ1-4, with unresolved D. V was trimmed by 2 bases and J by 1 base, leaving 20 bases between them. Germline lookup yields CDR1 MGHRA and CDR2 YSYEKL. The CDR3 is 19 residues long. CDR3 nucleotides: TGCGCCAGCAGCCAAAGTACCCTGCGAGGCGCAGAAACTAATGAAAAACTGTTTTTT. It encodes CASSQSTLRGAETNEKLFF.

This chain links TRBV5-4 with TRBJ2-4; D gene unclear. Germline loops: CDR1 SGHNT, CDR2 YYREEE (reference sequence). V was trimmed by 0 bases and J by 5 bases, leaving 9 bases between them. This CDR3 is 14 amino acids long. CDR3 nucleotide sequence: TGTGCCAGCAGCTTGGAGACCTACCAAAACATTCAGTACTTC. Its translation is CASSLETYQNIQYF.

This clonotype occurred many times. CDR3 sequence reads: CASRTIQGSSYNEQFF. The CDR3 DNA is TGTGCCAGCAGAACGATACAGGGGAGCTCCTACAATGAGCAGTTCTTC. The chain uses TRBV6-2 or TRBV6-3 and TRBJ2-1; TRBD1 aligns across 7 bases. The V gene end was trimmed by 6 bases and the J gene end by 0 bases; junction bases not matched to a gene: 8. The CDR3 sequence is 16 residues long. Per germline, CDR1 MNHEY and CDR2 SVGEGT.

The V call is TRBV12-3 or TRBV12-4, the J call TRBJ1-5; unclear D gene. CDR3 length: 13 residues. The ends were cut back, 4 bases at V and 6 bases at J, with 10 bases in the middle. CDR3 region: CASSYGEGQPQHF. In nucleotides, the CDR3 is TGTGCCAGCAGTTACGGGGAGGGTCAGCCCCAGCATTTT.

This chain uses TRBV7-6 with TRBJ2-2, with 9 bases that match TRBD1. The CDR3 spans 16 residues. Per the germline V gene, CDR1 is SGHVS and CDR2 is FNYEAQ. Trimming took 3 bases from V and 7 from J; bases not matched to a gene: 9. The CDR3 bases are TGTGCCAGCAGCTTGGGACAGGGACCGGGATACGGGGAGCTGTTTTTT. Residues: CASSLGQGPGYGELFF.

The table lists this clonotype with many counts. The rearrangement links TRBV5-4 to TRBJ2-3, with D perhaps assigned TRBD1 or TRBD2 (6 bases each). V lost 4 bases to trimming and J lost 9 bases, with 18 bases between them. The CDR3 sequence is 14 residues long. In germline, CDR1 is SGHNT, CDR2 YYREEE (reference sequence). The CDR3 nucleotides read TGTGCCAGCAGCCCGAGGGGGGAGATAGGCACGCAGTATTTT. Its translation is CASSPRGEIGTQYF.

This clonotype occurred many times. The V and J genes are TRBV7-6 and TRBJ1-1; D might be TRBD1 (6 bases). Trimming cost V 4 bases and J 4 bases, with 16 bases left between them. CDR3 length: 15 amino acids. CDR1 SGHVS and CDR2 FNYEAQ come from the germline V gene. The CDR3 reads CASSSVGGASTEAFF. In DNA form, the CDR3 reads TGTGCCAGCAGCTCGGTCGGGGGGGCGAGCACTGAAGCTTTCTTT. Using reference TRBV7-6 and TRBJ1-1 for the parts outside the CDR3, the full variable domain is GAGVSQSPRYKVTKRGQDVALRCDPISGHVSLYWYRQALGQGPEFLTYFNYEAQQDKSGLPNDRFSAERPEGSISTLTIQRTEQRDSAMYRCASSSVGGASTEAFFGQGTRLTVV.